This T cell receptor (beta chain) was profiled in a study of long-term antiretroviral therapy in people with HIV. Every participant gave one or more pre-ART and two or more post-ART PBMC samples. The run of the v3.0 immunoSEQ assay was at survey level. Sequencing used immunoSEQ multiplex PCR; TCRdb keeps in-frame clones, though not all of them. Counted here are fewer than 35,000 clones, about 85% occurring once; the ten biggest clones make up approximately 8%. The germline gives CDR1 SNHLY, CDR2 FYNNEI. The ends were cut back, 3 bases at V and 2 bases at J, with 14 bases in the middle. This CDR3 is 15 amino acids long.

This specimen was unsorted PBMCs, taken 3 years after starting antiretroviral therapy. The sequence was collected from a man in his forties with HIV. The chain joins TRBV2 to TRBJ2-7, with a possible D match to TRBD1 (8 bases). CDR3 sequence: CASSDYRGGPYEQYF. The CDR3, as DNA: TGTGCCAGCAGTGATTACAGGGGGGGACCCTACGAGCAGTACTTC.